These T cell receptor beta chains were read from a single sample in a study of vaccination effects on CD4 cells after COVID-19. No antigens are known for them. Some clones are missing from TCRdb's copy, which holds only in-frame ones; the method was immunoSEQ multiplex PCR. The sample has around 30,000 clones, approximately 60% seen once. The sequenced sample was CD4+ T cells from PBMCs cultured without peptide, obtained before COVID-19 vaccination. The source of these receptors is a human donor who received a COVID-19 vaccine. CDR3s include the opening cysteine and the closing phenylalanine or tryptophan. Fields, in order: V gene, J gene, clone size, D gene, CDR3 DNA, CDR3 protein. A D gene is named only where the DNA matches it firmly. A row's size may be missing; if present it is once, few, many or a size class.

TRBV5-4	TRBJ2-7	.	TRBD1	TGTGCCAGCAGGGATACGGGACAGAAGTCCTACGAGCAGTACTTC	CASRDTGQKSYEQYF
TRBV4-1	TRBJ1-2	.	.	TGCGCCAGCAGCTACTTGACCGGGCCTAACTATGGCTACACCTTC	CASSYLTGPNYGYTF
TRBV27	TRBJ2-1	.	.	TGTGCCAGCTCCGCCATGGGGCAGACGTCCTCCTACAATGAGCAGTTCTTC	CASSAMGQTSSYNEQFF
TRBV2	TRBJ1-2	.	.	TGTGCCAGCAGATTACAGGGAAGTTATGGCTACACCTTC	CASRLQGSYGYTF
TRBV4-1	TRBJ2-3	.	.	TGCGCCAGCAGCCAAAGTCCCCGATCAGATACGCAGTATTTT	CASSQSPRSDTQYF
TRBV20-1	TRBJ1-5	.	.	TGCAGTGCTAGTTCCGGGGGCAATCAGCCCCAGCATTTT	CSASSGGNQPQHF
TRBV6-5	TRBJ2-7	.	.	TGTGCCAGCAGTTACTCGATAGCGGACTCTTCCTACGAGCAGTACTTC	CASSYSIADSSYEQYF
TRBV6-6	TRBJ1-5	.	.	TGTGCCAGCAGCCCCCGAGTCGGTAGCAATCAGCCCCAGCATTTT	CASSPRVGSNQPQHF
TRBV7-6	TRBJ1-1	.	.	TGTGCCAGCAGGGGGACGTCAAACCTGAACACTGAAGCTTTCTTT	CASRGTSNLNTEAFF
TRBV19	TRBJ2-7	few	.	TGTGCCAGTAGTATGTCGGGGGCAGGGGGCTCCTACGAGCAGTACTTC	CASSMSGAGGSYEQYF
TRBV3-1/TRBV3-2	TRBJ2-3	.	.	TGTGCCAGCAGCCAGTTAGGACGGGCTGGAGCAGATACGCAGTATTTT	CASSQLGRAGADTQYF
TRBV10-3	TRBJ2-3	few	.	TGTGCCATCAGCGCAGGGCCCGACACAGATACGCAGTATTTT	CAISAGPDTDTQYF
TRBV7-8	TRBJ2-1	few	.	TGTGCCAGCAGCCCCTTACAGGGTATCTTTTACAATGAGCAGTTCTTC	CASSPLQGIFYNEQFF